This T cell receptor (beta chain) emerged from a study of blood T cell repertoires in COVID-19 (TCRdb year 2020). With regard to the full study: Collaborator samples came from the United States, Italy and Spain and covered acute and convalescent phases of COVID-19. The prospective study material was composed of cDNA or gDNA derived from T cells, B-cell-depleted T cells, or PBMCs. The dataset comprised deeply sampled blood TCRbeta repertoires from subjects exposed to, actively infected with, or recovered from COVID-19. The repertoires were released in a freely available public database meant as a resource for research on the immune response to SARS-CoV-2. Samples were obtained from the ongoing ImmuneRACE study (first 160 participants) and from about 1,300 subjects provided by 6 global collaborators. The sample metadata nearly always contained a de-identified subject ID, COVID-19 status, age in years and sex. HLA class I and class II types, where available, came from metadata supplied by the sample provider rather than from assay-based typing. Results and caveats for the whole study, not just this receptor: How much clinical and demographic metadata was included differed by source and by participant, and the metadata was provided uncurated.

In the prospective study, participants were 18 to 89 years old, resided in approximately 25 geographic areas of the United States, and were enrolled through a virtual design. Cohort assignment in the prospective study relied on participant-reported clinical history from a screening survey and a study questionnaire. Recovered participants in ImmuneRACE Cohort 3 were defined as having two consecutive negative NP/OP PCR tests, clearance from a healthcare professional, or resolution of symptoms. In the prospective study, whole blood, serum and a nasopharyngeal or oropharyngeal swab were collected from each participant by mobile phlebotomists. Additional blood draws and questionnaires over an approximately two-month period could optionally be provided by prospective study participants. Before DNA extraction, blood samples from the prospective study were shipped at room temperature or frozen. As encoded in the germline V gene (reference sequence), CDR1 is SGHNT while CDR2 is YYREEE. The V end gives up 3 bases and the J end 1 base, leaving 9 bases in the junction not matched to a gene. The CDR3 runs 16 amino acids, cysteine and phenylalanine included. Only the CDR3 portion is preserved as DNA: 48 bases, with reading frame beginning at the first base.

The immunoSEQ Assay, a bias-controlled multiplex PCR, was used to amplify TCRbeta CDR3 regions from genomic DNA. The study's processing was this. The number of nucleated cells in each sample was estimated from the amplification of reference gene primers within the assay. To quantify the absolute abundance of each unique TCRbeta CDR3 rearrangement, sequence reads were collapsed and filtered. Productive Simpson clonality was computed per sample as the square root of Simpson's diversity index over productive rearrangements. TCRdb retrieved this table from immuneACCESS and kept in-frame rearrangements only. Not all clones are present; in checked studies, unresolved V genes account for under half, and no reason is known for the remainder. Clonal size and the V and J genes are those of that table, whereas D and trimming came from the DNA. This sample lists a few hundred thousand clones; about nine tenths were detected once. The top ten clones comprise roughly a tenth of the sample.

Of note for this clone: Which antigen it targets is not known. No quality values exist for individual bases; no much larger clone is one base distant.

Rearrangement joined TRBV5-4 to TRBJ2-5; 7 middle bases align to TRBD1. This receptor was obtained from a woman between 40 and 50 years old who had recovered from COVID-19. Sample: PBMCs or T cells enriched from blood (not recorded which). The nucleotides read TGTGCCAGCAGCTGGGGCAGGCGGACAGGCCAAGAGACCCAGTACTTC. It translates to CASSWGRRTGQETQYF.